This TCR beta chain emerged from a study of graft-versus-host responses after intestinal transplantation. Study information: All recipients were transplanted with multivisceral, liver-intestinal, or isolated intestinal grafts. Following induction with anti-thymocyte globulin, all recipients were given tacrolimus and steroids for roughly three years.

A note on this clone: What it recognizes is unknown.

Only in-frame clones appear in the TCRdb table, and some are missing; sequencing was by immunoSEQ multiplex PCR. The sample lists about 90,000 clones, 80% to 95% seen once, with around 0.33% in the top ten. Findings and limits, study-wide: When patients had graft-donor T cell macrochimerism, their allografts held high graft-versus-host to host-versus-graft clonal ratios. In recipient marrow, GvH clones were found, and some appeared first in ileum or blood.

This sample comprised unstimulated CD4+ T cells sorted from spleen or lymph node cells, obtained before intestinal transplant. This receptor was obtained from a human donor who received an intestinal transplant.

The CDR3 sequence is CAWSKGAGNTIYF. The CDR3 nucleotides are TGTGCCTGGTCTAAGGGGGCTGGAAACACCATATATTTT. This chain connects TRBV30 to TRBJ1-3, with D possibly TRBD1 on 6 matching bases. Germline CDR1 and CDR2: GTSNPN and SVGIG (reference sequence). CDR3 length: 13 amino acids. V shed 5 bases and J shed 2 bases, with 10 bases lying between them.